Listed here is a single T cell receptor (beta chain). Its matching antigen is unknown. The data derive from a study of T cell responses to AZD1222 COVID-19 vaccine. Study results and limitations: It was only after the peak T cell response that any repertoires were sampled. The sample set comprised mostly white British donors with more females, and clonal diversity was possibly underestimated. There were vaccine-associated CD4 TCRs across spike, dominant at 160-218 and 743-854. Seropositive at baseline were only a handful of AZD1222 recipients.

Some clones are missing from TCRdb's copy, which holds only in-frame ones; the method was immunoSEQ multiplex PCR. The table has 140,000 to 150,000 clones, around 93% seen once. Trimming cost V 2 bases and J 4 bases, with 5 bases left between them. The CDR3 runs 13 residues. Germline V gene lookup returns CDR1 SGHTA and CDR2 FQGNSA. Sequencing used peripheral blood, obtained 28 days after the second AZD1222 dose. The rearrangement uses TRBV7-2 and TRBJ1-4, with D unclear. The TCR sequence derives from an adult who received the AZD1222 COVID-19 vaccine. This CDR3 reads CASSLQLNEKLFF. CDR3 DNA: TGTGCCAGCAGCTTACAGCTTAATGAAAAACTGTTTTTT.